This T cell receptor (beta chain) emerged from a study of PD-L1 blockade in urothelial cancer. Germline values: CDR1 MNHEY, CDR2 SVGAGI. This CDR3 is built from 13 residues. The V end was cut by 0 bases, the J end by 7 bases, with 9 bases between. Clones were sequenced by immunoSEQ multiplex PCR, and TCRdb holds only the in-frame ones, with some missing. The sample carries 37,000 or so clones, over 75% recorded once. Time point specified: pretreatment peripheral blood. Source: PBMCs, taken around atezolizumab (anti-PD-L1) treatment. The chain couples TRBV6-5 to TRBJ2-5; unclear D gene. The sequence derives from a man in his sixties with urothelial cancer. This chain's CDR3 is CASSYSWRGTQYF. The CDR3 DNA sequence: TGTGCCAGCAGTTACTCGTGGCGCGGGACCCAGTACTTC.